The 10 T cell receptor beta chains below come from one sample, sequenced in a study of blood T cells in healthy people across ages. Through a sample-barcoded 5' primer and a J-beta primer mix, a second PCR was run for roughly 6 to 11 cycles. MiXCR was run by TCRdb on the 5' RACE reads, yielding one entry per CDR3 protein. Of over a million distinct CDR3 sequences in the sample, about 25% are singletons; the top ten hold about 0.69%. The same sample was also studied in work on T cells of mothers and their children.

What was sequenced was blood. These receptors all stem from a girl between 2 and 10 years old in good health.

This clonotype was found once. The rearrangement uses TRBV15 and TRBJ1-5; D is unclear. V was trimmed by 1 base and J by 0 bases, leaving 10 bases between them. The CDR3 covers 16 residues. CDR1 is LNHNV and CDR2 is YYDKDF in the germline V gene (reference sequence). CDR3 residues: CATSRALQPSNQPQHF. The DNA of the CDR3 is TGTGCCACCAGCAGAGCGTTACAGCCTAGCAATCAGCCCCAGCATTTT.

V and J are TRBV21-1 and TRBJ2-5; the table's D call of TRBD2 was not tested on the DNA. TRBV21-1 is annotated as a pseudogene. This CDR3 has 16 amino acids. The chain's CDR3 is CASSKGWRGGQETQYF. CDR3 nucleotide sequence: TGTGCCAGCAGCAAAGGATGGCGGGGGGGGCAAGAGACCCAGTACTTC.

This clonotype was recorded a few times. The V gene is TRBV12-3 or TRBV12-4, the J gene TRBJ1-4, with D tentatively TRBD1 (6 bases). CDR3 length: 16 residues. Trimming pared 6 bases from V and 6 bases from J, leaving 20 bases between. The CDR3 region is CASSPSTGGSYEKLFF. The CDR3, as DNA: TGTGCCAGCAGCCCGTCGACCGGGGGCTCTTATGAAAAACTGTTTTTT.

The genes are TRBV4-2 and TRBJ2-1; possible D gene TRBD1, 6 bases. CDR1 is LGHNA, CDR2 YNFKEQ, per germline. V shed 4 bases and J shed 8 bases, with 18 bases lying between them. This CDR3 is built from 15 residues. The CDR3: CASSPPGADFHEQFF. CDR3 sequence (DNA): TGTGCCAGCAGCCCCCCAGGGGCGGATTTCCATGAGCAGTTCTTC.

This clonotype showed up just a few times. The CDR3 is CASSVGGEQFNEQFF. The CDR3 DNA follows: TGTGCCAGCAGCGTAGGGGGTGAGCAGTTCAATGAGCAGTTCTTC. The rearrangement joins TRBV9 to TRBJ2-5; D is ambiguous. The better agreement between TRBJ2-1 and the DNA end casts doubt on the J call. The length of the CDR3 is 15 residues. The germline V gene has CDR1 SGDLS and CDR2 YYNGEE.

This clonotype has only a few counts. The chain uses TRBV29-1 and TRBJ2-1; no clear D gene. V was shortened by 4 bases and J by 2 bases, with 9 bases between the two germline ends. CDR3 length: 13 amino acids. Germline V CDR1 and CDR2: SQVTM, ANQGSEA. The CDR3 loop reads CSVGQRTYNEQFF. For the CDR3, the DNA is TGCAGCGTTGGCCAGCGAACCTACAATGAGCAGTTCTTC.

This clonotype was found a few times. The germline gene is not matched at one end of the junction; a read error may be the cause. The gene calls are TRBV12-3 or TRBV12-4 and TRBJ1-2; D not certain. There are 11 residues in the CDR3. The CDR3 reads CASKNSFGFSF. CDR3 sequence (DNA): TGTGCCAGCAAAAACAGTTTCGGGTTTTCCTTC.

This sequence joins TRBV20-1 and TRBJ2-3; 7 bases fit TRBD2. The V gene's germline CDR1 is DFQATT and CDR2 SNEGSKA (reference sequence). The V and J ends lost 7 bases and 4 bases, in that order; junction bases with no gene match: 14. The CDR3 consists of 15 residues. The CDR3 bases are TGCAGTGGGGTTAGGCTGGCGGGAGTGGCAGATACGCAGTATTTT. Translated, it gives CSGVRLAGVADTQYF.

The CDR3 region has the DNA TGTGCCAGCAGCTTAGTCCAAGGGCCCGGGGAGCTGTTTTTT. Encoded protein: CASSLVQGPGELFF. The chain has TRBV11-3 and TRBJ2-2; no clear D gene. The length of the CDR3 is 14 residues. Germline CDR1 reads SGHNT; CDR2 reads YENEEA. The germline V and J ends were trimmed by 1 base and 6 bases, with 9 bases remaining between them.

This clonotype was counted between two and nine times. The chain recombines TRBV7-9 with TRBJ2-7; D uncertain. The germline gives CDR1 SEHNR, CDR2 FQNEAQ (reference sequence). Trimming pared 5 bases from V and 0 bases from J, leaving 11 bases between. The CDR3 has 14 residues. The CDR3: CASSPRFPSYEQYF. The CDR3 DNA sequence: TGTGCCAGCAGCCCCCGTTTTCCCTCCTACGAGCAGTACTTC.